This T cell receptor beta chain was retrieved from a study of long-term antiretroviral therapy in people with HIV (dated 2022 in TCRdb). General notes on the study: The earliest samples were collected about a decade before the 2015 WHO recommendation for immediate ART, when ART was typically delayed until CD4 counts fell. Whether ART initiation and durable HIV suppression were associated with changes in peripheral blood TRB repertoire composition and diversity was tested in a retrospective serial study. From 30 adults with confirmed HIV infection, the cohort provided approximately 190 cryopreserved PBMC samples, gathered serially across a mean of around 6 years (range 1-12). Among the 30 or so participants with HIV, eleven to twelve were female. No cross-contamination during QIAcube processing was shown when test extractions of a monoclonal T-cell line were performed alongside some 33 polyclonal samples.

The immunoSEQ hsTCRB v3.0 assay was used at survey level resolution to sequence the TRB variable region. A depth of roughly 35,000-55,000 T-cell genomes per sample was targeted for TRB sequencing. TRB libraries were pooled and sequenced on an Illumina MiSeq using a v3 150-cycle kit. The paper's data handling went like this. Repertoire analysis was performed in R inside a reproducible Nextflow workflow that covered QC, data transformation and analysis. LymphoSeq2, an R package for exploring AIRR-Seq data, was used to implement the custom analyses. Several samples that produced fewer than 5000 total TRB sequences were removed, so under 200 HIV repertoires were analyzed. Among the 188 retained HIV repertoires, 55 to 65 were collected before ART initiation and some 130 were collected after ART initiation. Repertoires were downsampled to 5000 TRB nucleotide sequences, and summary statistics were averaged over 100 downsampling iterations. The analysis kept only TRB sequences whose CDR3 regions were at least seven amino acids long. Diversity was measured with a Shannon entropy-derived clonality score and the Gini coefficient. In the repertoire networks, any two of the top 5000 CDR3 amino acid sequences were linked whenever the two sequences differed by an edit distance of one. Antigen specificity groups and MHC restriction were predicted for TRB CDR3 amino acid sequences with GLIPH2. Known CMV, EBV, HIV or tissue antigen associations were flagged by matching CDR3 amino acid sequences against VDJdb and McPAS-TCR. Pre-ART, post-ART and control groups were compared with Wilcoxon signed-rank tests and Holm-Bonferroni correction. TCRdb carries this immuneACCESS record with in-frame sequences only. Its versions omit some clonotypes, under half of them owing to an unresolved V gene in the studies checked, with the rest unexplained. V, J and clone size were drawn from that table, and D and trimming were deduced from the DNA. The sample has 25,000 to 35,000 clones on record, 93% of them singletons. Of the sample, 6.4% falls within the top ten clones.

Details on this clone: Its antigen is still unknown. Nothing much larger sits one base from this clone, and base qualities are not available.

Its CDR3 holds 16 amino acids, cysteine through phenylalanine. The read is trimmed to its CDR3 DNA, 48 bases read in frame from base 1. Sequences KGHSH (CDR1) and LQKENI (CDR2) are obtained from the germline V gene. V gives up 1 base and J gives up 1 base, and the segment between their germline ends measures 14 bases. Inclusion was restricted to participants for whom at least one PBMC sample before ART initiation and at least two post-ART samples were available. Every participant with HIV received treatment in the United States of America. Before DNA extraction, cryopreserved samples containing about 1-11 million PBMC were thawed and washed. At the time of the earliest PBMC sample, participants with HIV were aged between about 23 and 54 years. PBMC samples were contributed by each participant from 1-4 timepoints before ART initiation and 2-8 timepoints after ART initiation, with a median of 7 samples. For every participant, serial HIV viral load, CD4+ T-cell count, ART history and demographic data were obtained. A Qiagen kit on a QIAcube was used to extract genomic DNA from unsorted PBMC, with samples processed in batches of 12.

General conclusions and limits of the study: Because pre-ART samples had limited cell numbers, unsorted PBMC were profiled rather than sorted CD4+ and CD8+ T cells. No data were available on ART adherence, viral resistance or therapy changes, limiting inferences about post-ART repertoire changes. Starting ART was linked to a significant rise in TRB diversity, yet even with long-term ART the diversity remained significantly lower than in transplant donor controls. The samples span the years 2004 to 2017, and the ART regimens used at that time may not be as effective as current regimens. The repertoire was dominated across all time points by expanded TRB clones identified before ART initiation, although this dominance was seen to fluctuate and to decrease in many PLHIV after ART. Owing to limited PBMC availability, only the TCR beta chain was sequenced, without alpha chain pairing. Compared with controls, HIV repertoires had narrower CDR3 length ranges, and the network structure pointed to an antigen-experienced repertoire that shifted only slightly toward naive after ART.

The sequence was obtained from a woman aged 40 to 49 with HIV. The source material was unsorted PBMCs, sampled roughly 6.5 years after starting antiretroviral therapy. The chain joins TRBV18 to TRBJ2-7; a confident D gene designation cannot be given. The DNA is TGTGCCAGCTCACCACAACGGAACCTAGGATCCTACGAGCAGTACTTC. It is translated as CASSPQRNLGSYEQYF.